The TCR beta chain described here comes from a study of chemoradiotherapy in HPV16-positive cancers. Comments on this clone: Its specificity is not known.

Study-level results: Candidate HPV-specific clones and E7-related TCR motifs grew in tumor during treatment.

Here immunoSEQ multiplex PCR was the method, and the copy in TCRdb shows in-frame clones only, minus some. The profile shows some 27,000 clones, 85% to 95% of them singletons. Repeated repertoire sampling spanned the course of chemoradiotherapy. Looked up from germline, CDR1 is SGHRS and CDR2 is YFSETQ. This CDR3 has 14 residues. V shed 4 bases, J shed 4 bases, and the junction held 7 bases outside the gene matches. Sequences were derived from blood, sampled from a patient who underwent chemoradiotherapy. The chain uses TRBV5-1 and TRBJ1-2, with 7 nucleotides matching TRBD1. This receptor was obtained from a human donor with HPV-associated anogenital cancer. In DNA, the CDR3 is TGCGCCAGCAGCCTTGGGACAGTCTTCTATGGCTACACCTTC. Translated: CASSLGTVFYGYTF.